This record looks at one T cell receptor (beta chain) sequence and its context. What this receptor recognizes is not known. Base quality data are lacking; no much larger clone is found one base away. The data originate from a study of shared clonotypes between healthy human individuals (TCRdb year 2020). General notes on the study: The cohort included three men and two women between 18 and 49 years of age. Per donor, three plates each were used for CD4 naive and CD4 memory, two for CD8 naive, and one for CD8 memory. The study deeply sequenced blood TCR repertoires of 5 or 6 healthy adults to estimate repertoire size and the extent of clonotype sharing between individuals. Different laboratories and diverse techniques were used to prepare libraries and sequence TCR repertoires, to increase sequencing depth and limit assay-specific biases. Per donor, leukapheresis produced somewhere between about 0.94 and 8.9 billion PBMCs.

Using the deep immunoSEQ assay, multiplex PCR amplified TCR CDR3 regions from genomic DNA. Extracted genomic DNA from each cell subset was spread evenly across all wells of several immunoSEQ 96-well plates, with each plate serving as a replicate. For sorted subsets, about 200 ng genomic DNA, equal to 25,000 to 35,000 T cell genomes, was loaded into each replicate PCR. Purified libraries were measured with a Qubit 3.0 fluorometer, size-checked on a Bioanalyzer 2100, and measured again with the KAPA Library Quantification kit. A separate single-read 150-cycle Illumina NextSeq 550 flow cell was used to sequence each immunoSEQ 96-well plate. The authors' analysis ran thus. The immunoSEQ output contained only junctional sequences without quality scores, so filtering could not match that applied to full-length reads. Sequences were annotated with PyIR, a Python wrapper for IgBLAST v1.9, and V/J genes and CDR3 were assigned using IMGT germline references. Reads were removed for weak V/J assignments (E-value above 1e-6), missing CDR3, stop codons, out-of-frame junctions, or ambiguous translated residues. V3J clonotypes were defined as sequences sharing an identical inferred V gene, J gene, and CDR3 amino acid sequence. To compute the percentage overlap between repertoires, the number of shared unique clonotypes was divided by the size of the smaller repertoire. Repertoire richness was assessed with RTK rarefaction, the Chao1 estimator, and Recon v2.1 estimates of unobserved clonotypes. Generation probabilities for all TCRbeta clonotypes obtained by the gDNA method from a few donors were computed using OLGA. This is the immuneACCESS table as TCRdb keeps it, with only in-frame sequences that have V and J called. A part of the clones is gone; compared with another copy, unresolved V genes explain less than half, and the rest is unexplained. The DNA gave D and trimming, while V, J and clone size come from that table. The sample includes approximately 2.4 million clones, with approximately 94% observed a single time. Around 0.13% of the sample belongs to the ten largest clones.

Overall study outcomes, separate from this receptor: When a few donors were compared, the shared fraction of clonotypes was 5% to 6.5% for naive CD4, 3.5% to 4% for naive CD8, more than 2% for memory CD4, and under 0.5% for memory CD8. Based on pairwise subsampling, the degree of clonotype sharing among donors was expected to be affected by sequencing depth. Clonotypes shared by all four sorted-subset donors showed higher generation probabilities than non-shared clonotypes. Only blood was sampled, and tissue TCR repertoires likely differ from those in blood. Incomplete sequencing was indicated by rarefaction of sorted-subset datasets, despite the large sequencing depth. Estimated clonotype richness was generally larger for naive than for memory subsets. Because the study included a small number of donors, the genetic and exposure-history diversity represented was limited.

Donors were healthy HIV-negative adults with no recently reported acute infections or vaccinations. Only Caucasian adults living in Nashville, Tennessee, USA were represented among the donors. CD4+ T cells were enriched by magnetic negative selection; naive cells were then positively selected on CD45RA, and the negative fraction formed the memory subset. Blood was obtained by leukapheresis, after which PBMCs were separated by Ficoll-Histopaque density gradient centrifugation and cryopreserved in liquid nitrogen vapor phase. Analytical flow cytometry was used to check the purity and quantity of each magnetically sorted T cell population. Each sorted fraction had its genomic DNA isolated and then quantified by UV absorbance on a Nanodrop 2000c. For this chain, trimming is 1 base at the V end and 8 bases at the J end, and the number of junction bases without a gene match is 12. CDR1 and CDR2 are read off the germline V gene (reference sequence) as GTSNPN and SVGIG. Including cysteine and phenylalanine, the CDR3 has 16 amino acids. The CDR3 DNA has 48 bases and is translated from base 1.

The V and J genes are TRBV30 and TRBJ1-4, with 8 middle bases fitting TRBD1. Sequencing was carried out using naive CD4+ T cells sorted from blood. The cell subset or site label on this specimen signifies: CD45RA+ positively selected. The sequence was collected from a man aged 18 to 29 in good health. The DNA sequence is as follows: TGTGCCTGGAGTGACAAAGACAGGGGTTCGAAAGAAAAACTGTTTTTT. This yields the protein CAWSDKDRGSKEKLFF.